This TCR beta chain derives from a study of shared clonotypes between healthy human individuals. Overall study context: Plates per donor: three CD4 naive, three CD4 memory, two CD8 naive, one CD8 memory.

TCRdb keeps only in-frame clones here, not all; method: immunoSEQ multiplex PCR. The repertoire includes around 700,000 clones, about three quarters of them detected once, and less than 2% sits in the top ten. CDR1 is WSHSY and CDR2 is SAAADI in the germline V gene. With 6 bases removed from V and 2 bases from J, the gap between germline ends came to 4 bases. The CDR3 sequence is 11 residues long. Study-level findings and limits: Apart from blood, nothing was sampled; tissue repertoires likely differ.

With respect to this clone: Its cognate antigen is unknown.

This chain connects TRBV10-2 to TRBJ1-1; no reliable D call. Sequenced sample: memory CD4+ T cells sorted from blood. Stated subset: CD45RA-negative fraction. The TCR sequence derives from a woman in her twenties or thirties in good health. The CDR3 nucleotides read TGCGCCAGCAGGACCAACACTGAAGCTTTCTTT. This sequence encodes CASRTNTEAFF.